This T cell receptor beta chain was captured in a study of T cell repertoires in cytomegalovirus infection. MiXCR, run by TCRdb on the reads, gives a single entry per CDR3 protein. The sample includes 700,000 to 950,000 distinct CDR3 sequences, 32% seen only once; the top ten take approximately 13%. About this clonotype itself: The antigen is undetermined.

This TCR was sampled from a human donor in good health (CMV status not recorded). Some clones in this sample may be carry-over from other donors' samples. This specimen consisted of cultured CD8+ T cells from PBMCs, obtained from culture after CMV antigen stimulation.

The chain's CDR3 is CASSPQGSPPADTQYF. CDR3 coding DNA: TGTGCCAGCAGCCCCCAGGGGTCCCCCCCAGCAGATACGCAGTATTTT. V gene TRBV7-9 combines with J gene TRBJ2-3, with D possibly being TRBD1 (6 bases). CDR1 is SEHNR and CDR2 is FQNEAQ in the germline V gene (reference sequence). Trimming left V 5 bases short and J 4 bases short, with 19 bases between. This CDR3 comprises 16 residues. The entire variable domain, with the rest obtained from reference TRBV7-9 and TRBJ2-3, is as follows: DTGVSQNPRHKITKRGQNVTFRCDPISEHNRLYWYRQTLGQGPEFLTYFQNEAQLEKSRLLSDRFSAERPKGSFSTLEIQRTEQGDSAMYLCASSPQGSPPADTQYFGPGTRLTVL.